Included here is one T cell receptor (beta chain) sequence, with context. Its antigen is as yet unknown. The primer mix had 60 V beta and 13 J beta primers. Data came from immunoSEQ multiplex PCR; TCRdb stores just in-frame clones and leaves some out. The data contain about 92,000 clones, 85% to 90% of them singletons. Before vaccination, two weeks after the third vaccination, and at progression, PBMC were collected. This entry is derived from a study of glioma-infiltrating T cells after dendritic cell vaccination. Study information: Dendritic cells derived from monocytes and pulsed with autologous tumor lysate formed the vaccine.

The CDR3 has 13 residues. The ends lost 7 bases at V and 7 bases at J; junction bases unmatched: 8. CDR1 and CDR2 from the germline V gene are MNHEY and SMNVEV (reference sequence). Study-wide results and caveats: Patients with more pretreatment TILs had longer time to progression and survival.

The J gene is TRBJ2-5, the V gene TRBV27; 8 bases match TRBD1. This material consisted of blood, taken before dendritic cell vaccination. This sequence originates from a human donor with glioblastoma. CDR3 loop: CASKDGQGWTQYF. The CDR3 region has the DNA TGTGCCAGCAAAGACGGACAGGGTTGGACCCAGTACTTC.